Below, 11 T cell receptor beta chains from the same sample are listed, as sequenced in a study of T cells in Graves' hyperthyroidism and ophthalmopathy. RNA transcripts provided the source from which TCR beta CDR3 regions were amplified. Initially, a first-round RT-PCR of the TCR CDR3 employed the HTBI primer set. Each CDR3 protein gets one entry after TCRdb re-called the multiplex PCR reads with MiXCR. The data contain 450,000 to 650,000 distinct CDR3 sequences, approximately 15% of them seen just once; the ten biggest clones take up around 7%. Sequencing was performed on blood. The receptors originated from a woman aged 18 to 35 with Graves' ophthalmopathy.

This clonotype was seen more than once but under ten times. The CDR3 region has the DNA TGTGCCAGCAGCCAAGGAGTAGCGGGAGGCGATGAGCAGTTCTTC. This codes for CASSQGVAGGDEQFF. The chain employs TRBV4-2 and TRBJ2-1; the match to TRBD2 covers 10 bases. The junction had 5 bases not matched to a gene; V was cut back by 1 base and J by 8 bases. The CDR3 has 15 residues. Per the germline V gene, CDR1 is LGHNA and CDR2 is YNFKEQ.

The rearrangement links TRBV4-3 to TRBJ1-2, with no clear D. Trimming removed 0 bases at V and 0 bases at J, with 5 bases between. The CDR3 covers 14 residues. Germline values: CDR1 LGHNA, CDR2 YSLEER. CDR3 loop: CASSQDQSNYGYTF. DNA of the CDR3: TGCGCCAGCAGCCAAGATCAATCTAACTATGGCTACACCTTC.

V usage is TRBV9 and J usage is TRBJ2-5; TRBD2 is a possible D gene (5 bases). The CDR3 covers 16 residues. The V end lost 1 base, the J end lost 5 bases, and 18 bases lay between the germline ends. The germline V gene has CDR1 SGDLS and CDR2 YYNGEE. CDR3 sequence reads: CASSVTRELQAETQYF. In nucleotides, the CDR3 is TGTGCCAGCAGCGTAACGAGGGAGCTCCAAGCGGAGACCCAGTACTTC.

This clonotype showed up many times. The chain joins TRBV30 to TRBJ1-1; D unresolved. This CDR3 comprises 13 residues. Between the trimmed V and J ends, which lost 5 bases and 1 base, there was a span of 11 bases. CDR1 is GTSNPN, CDR2 SVGIG, per germline (reference sequence). The chain's CDR3 is CAWDVGWNTEAFF. The DNA for the CDR3 is TGTGCCTGGGACGTTGGGTGGAACACTGAAGCTTTCTTT.

V usage is TRBV24-1 and J usage is TRBJ2-3; 7 bases are shared with TRBD2. Germline V gives CDR1 KGHDR, CDR2 SFDVKD. The CDR3 runs to 15 residues. V lost 9 bases and J lost 4; bases outside the gene matches: 12. The CDR3 spells CATSNWEGRADTQYF. CDR3 coding DNA: TGTGCCACCTCCAACTGGGAGGGACGGGCAGATACGCAGTATTTT.

This clonotype has just a few counts. With a much larger clone just one base away, this may be a read error. The rearrangement uses TRBV18 and TRBJ1-1; D perhaps matches TRBD1 (6 bases). CDR1 is KGHSH, CDR2 LQKENI, per germline. The V and J ends lost 1 base and 0 bases respectively, with 9 bases between them. The CDR3 has 15 residues. This chain's CDR3 is CASSPRAGVNTEAFF. The DNA of the CDR3 is TGTGCCAGCTCACCACGGGCAGGGGTGAACACTGAAGCTTTCTTT.

This clonotype was observed a handful of times. The genes are TRBV15 and TRBJ1-1, with D possibly being TRBD1 (5 bases). CDR1 LNHNV and CDR2 YYDKDF come from the germline V gene (reference sequence). The ends were cut back, 5 bases at V and 7 bases at J, with 14 bases in the middle. This CDR3 has 13 residues. The CDR3 loop reads CATSGGAYGEAFF. The CDR3 bases are TGTGCCACCAGCGGTGGGGCGTACGGTGAAGCTTTCTTT. The variable domain in full, with the rest retrieved from reference TRBV15 and TRBJ1-1, is DAMVIQNPRYQVTQFGKPVTLSCSQTLNHNVMYWYQQKSSQAPKLLFHYYDKDFNNEADTPDNFQSRRPNTSFCFLDIRSPGLGDTAMYLCATSGGAYGEAFFGQGTRLTVV.

This clonotype was seen at least ten times. The chain couples TRBV12-3 or TRBV12-4 to TRBJ1-2; D may be TRBD1 (5 bases). CDR3 length equals 13 residues. V was cut by 4 bases and J by 2 bases, with 8 bases left in between. The CDR3 protein is CASSSRDNYGYTF. DNA for the CDR3: TGTGCCAGCAGTTCCCGGGACAACTATGGCTACACCTTC.

Many counts were recorded for this clonotype. The gene calls are TRBV7-9 and TRBJ1-2; D might be TRBD1 (5 bases). From germline, CDR1 is SEHNR and CDR2 FQNEAQ (reference sequence). The CDR3 is 12 residues long. Trimming shortened V by 3 bases and J by 7 bases, and 9 bases separated the two germline ends. The CDR3 DNA reads TGTGCCAGCAGCTTCTGGGGGGGTGGCTACACCTTC. Its protein product is CASSFWGGGYTF.

Many counts were recorded for this clonotype. The chain links TRBV6-5 to TRBJ1-5; D call uncertain. The ends were cut back, 0 bases at V and 5 bases at J, with 11 bases in the middle. This CDR3 spans 15 amino acids. CDR1 is MNHEY, CDR2 SVGAGI, per germline. The CDR3 region is CASSYSMALDQPQHF. DNA for the CDR3: TGTGCCAGCAGTTACTCGATGGCCCTTGATCAGCCCCAGCATTTT.

This clonotype has ten or more counts. This chain uses TRBV20-1 with TRBJ2-3; D gene unclear. The CDR3 has 13 residues. V was shortened by 3 bases and J by 7 bases, with 14 bases between the two germline ends. Germline CDR1 and CDR2: DFQATT and SNEGSKA (reference sequence). CDR3 bases: TGCAGTGCTAGTCCAGCCAAACCTTATACGCAGTATTTT. It yields the protein CSASPAKPYTQYF.